The source of this TCR beta chain is a study of CD8 T cells in Susac syndrome. V shed 3 bases and J 10 bases; nucleotides not matched to a gene: 6. This CDR3 spans 13 amino acids. Germline lookup yields CDR1 SGDLS and CDR2 YYNGEE. RNA was extracted with the RNeasy kit, and a quantity of roughly 0.45 to 1 ug was reverse transcribed using random hexamers. Across 54 Vbeta and 13 Jbeta, immunoSEQ multiplex PCR amplified TCR beta CDR3. Each CDR3 protein gets one entry after TCRdb re-called the immunoSEQ multiplex PCR reads with MiXCR. Altogether about 240,000 distinct CDR3 sequences are present, almost 97% being singletons, with the ten largest covering about 0.1%.

The sequence derives from a human donor with Susac syndrome. Input material: CD4+ T cells from PBMCs. V gene TRBV9 combines with J gene TRBJ1-5; 8 nucleotides match TRBD1. CDR3 nucleotide sequence: TGTGCCAGCAGCGAGGGACAGGCGAAACCCCAGCATTTT. Translated: CASSEGQAKPQHF.